A selection of T cell receptor beta chains follows, all from one sample in a study of T cells in Graves' hyperthyroidism and ophthalmopathy. TCRdb ran MiXCR on the multiplex PCR reads and lists one entry per CDR3 protein. The repertoire holds 450,000 to 600,000 distinct CDR3 sequences, with just under 20% as singletons. The specimen was blood. Every receptor here comes from a man aged 35-49 years with Graves' ophthalmopathy. Both conserved end residues are part of each CDR3. D genes are given only for firm matches. Where a row states a size, it is once, few, many or the class of an expanded clone; other rows omit it.

j_gene: TRBJ1-6; abundance: .; d_gene: TRBD1; v_gene: TRBV28; CDR3nt: TGTGCCAGCAGTATCGATCCGGGACAGATTAATTCACCCCTCCACTTT; CDR3aa: CASSIDPGQINSPLHF
j_gene: TRBJ2-3; abundance: many; d_gene: TRBD2; v_gene: TRBV11-2; CDR3nt: TGTGCCAGCAGCTTAGAGAGAGTAGCGGGAGCGGAGAAGGAGAACACAGATACGCAGTATTTT; CDR3aa: CASSLERVAGAEKENTDTQYF
j_gene: TRBJ1-2; abundance: .; d_gene: TRBD1; v_gene: TRBV12-3/TRBV12-4; CDR3nt: TGTGCCAGCCGACGACAGGGTTCCAATAACTATGGCTACACCTTC; CDR3aa: CASRRQGSNNYGYTF
j_gene: TRBJ2-7; abundance: few; d_gene: .; v_gene: TRBV5-5; CDR3nt: TGTGCCAGCAGCTTAAGCATGGGGGAGCAGTACTTC; CDR3aa: CASSLSMGEQYF
j_gene: TRBJ1-3; abundance: few; d_gene: .; v_gene: TRBV12-3/TRBV12-4; CDR3nt: TGTGCCAGCACAAGTTCTGGAATCTCTGGAAACACCATATATTTT; CDR3aa: CASTSSGISGNTIYF
j_gene: TRBJ2-5; abundance: .; d_gene: TRBD2; v_gene: TRBV20-1; CDR3nt: TGCAGTGCTAGAGGCCGGACTAGCGGGGGAATAGAGACCCAGTACTTC; CDR3aa: CSARGRTSGGIETQYF
j_gene: TRBJ1-2; abundance: many; d_gene: .; v_gene: TRBV6-6; CDR3nt: TGTGCCAGCAGTTACGGACGGACGTCTTTCGGCTACACCTTC; CDR3aa: CASSYGRTSFGYTF
j_gene: TRBJ1-5; abundance: .; d_gene: .; v_gene: TRBV27; CDR3nt: TGTGCCAGCAGTTTATGGGGAATGGATAGCAATCAGCCCCAGCATTTT; CDR3aa: CASSLWGMDSNQPQHF
j_gene: TRBJ2-5; abundance: few; d_gene: .; v_gene: TRBV14; CDR3nt: TGTGCCAGCAGCCAAGATGAGGGGCGAGGAGAGACCCAGTACTTC; CDR3aa: CASSQDEGRGETQYF
j_gene: TRBJ1-2; abundance: .; d_gene: .; v_gene: TRBV30; CDR3nt: TGTGCCTGGAGTGTAGATGAGACCTTCTATGGCTACACCTTC; CDR3aa: CAWSVDETFYGYTF
j_gene: TRBJ1-2; abundance: many; d_gene: .; v_gene: TRBV30; CDR3nt: TGTGCCTGGAGGACGTCCGAAACTGGCTACACCTTC; CDR3aa: CAWRTSETGYTF